These T cell receptor beta chains were read from a single sample in a study of regulatory T cells in long-lasting Graves disease. A single record per CDR3 protein comes from TCRdb applying MiXCR to the multiplex PCR reads. The sample holds some 240,000 distinct CDR3 sequences, roughly 20% seen once. A further study also used this sample, focusing on T cells in Graves' hyperthyroidism and ophthalmopathy.

The sequencing here drew on peripheral blood mononuclear cells (PBMCs), taken at new diagnosis, from a patient treated with antithyroid drugs. All receptors derive from a woman aged 25 to 39 with Graves disease. Both conserved end residues are part of each CDR3. Each record gives: J gene, D gene, V gene, CDR3 protein. D genes are given only for firm matches.

TRBJ2-3,-,TRBV6-1,CASSPGSQGNTQYF
TRBJ2-2,-,TRBV20-1,CSARNSENTGELFF
TRBJ2-1,-,TRBV20-1,CSARMPPGNEQFF
TRBJ1-1,-,TRBV29-1,CSAKHPPEAFF
TRBJ2-7,TRBD2,TRBV9,CASSVGTSGGSYEQYF
TRBJ1-2,-,TRBV6-5,CASSYSAGNYGYTF
TRBJ2-7,-,TRBV20-1,CSARDEGGLPSYEQYF
TRBJ2-7,-,TRBV6-1,CASSLAAGYEQYF
TRBJ1-5,-,TRBV7-9,CASSLEGIQPQHF
TRBJ1-2,TRBD1,TRBV19,CASTIGQGLGGYTF
TRBJ2-5,TRBD1,TRBV5-1,CASSRGTGEETQYF
TRBJ2-7,TRBD2,TRBV7-6,CASSLEASGVYEQYF
TRBJ2-2,-,TRBV6-5,CASSYSITQSGPKEGELFF
TRBJ1-2,-,TRBV14,CASSPSHDGRRNYGYTF
TRBJ2-2,-,TRBV7-6,CASSSPFWGEGTGELFF
TRBJ2-3,-,TRBV27,CASRTAEDTQYF
TRBJ1-6,TRBD1,TRBV10-2,CASTDRDRSSNSPLHF
TRBJ1-2,-,TRBV30,CAWSPGLGYTF
TRBJ2-5,-,TRBV7-9,CASSPQRGQETQYF
TRBJ2-4,TRBD1,TRBV28,CASSLTGTGGDIQYF
TRBJ2-4,-,TRBV3-1,CASSHEDRRGGIQYF
TRBJ1-1,-,TRBV7-2,CASSLGATEAFF
TRBJ2-3,TRBD1,TRBV5-1,CASRGTRDSDTDTQYF
TRBJ1-5,TRBD1,TRBV12-3/TRBV12-4,CASRGGRGPQPQHF
TRBJ2-1,TRBD2,TRBV28,CASSPLTGTSGRIYNEQFF
TRBJ1-1,-,TRBV13,CASSLVPSMNTEAFF
TRBJ2-3,-,TRBV3-1,CASSQDARRAQYF
TRBJ1-5,TRBD1,TRBV27,CASSPWTGPPQPQHF
TRBJ1-1,-,TRBV20-1,CSARDRVTTEAFF
TRBJ2-1,-,TRBV19,CASTPGAWGSNEQFF
TRBJ1-5,-,TRBV11-1,CASSQEVRGSGQPQHF
TRBJ1-5,-,TRBV14,CESGGYSNQPQHF
TRBJ1-2,-,TRBV6-1,CASTETVTLYGYTF
TRBJ2-7,TRBD1,TRBV19,CASNPDRSSYEQYF
TRBJ2-1,-,TRBV5-1,CASSGGRTTGEEQFF
TRBJ2-3,TRBD2,TRBV2,CASSDSLAGASTDTQYF
TRBJ1-5,-,TRBV18,CASSPQGTVNQPQHF
TRBJ2-3,TRBD1,TRBV5-6,CASSLVGGTGFSISTDTQYF
TRBJ1-4,-,TRBV27,CASSWRGATNEKLFF
TRBJ2-2,-,TRBV19,CASSIVLNSPGELFF